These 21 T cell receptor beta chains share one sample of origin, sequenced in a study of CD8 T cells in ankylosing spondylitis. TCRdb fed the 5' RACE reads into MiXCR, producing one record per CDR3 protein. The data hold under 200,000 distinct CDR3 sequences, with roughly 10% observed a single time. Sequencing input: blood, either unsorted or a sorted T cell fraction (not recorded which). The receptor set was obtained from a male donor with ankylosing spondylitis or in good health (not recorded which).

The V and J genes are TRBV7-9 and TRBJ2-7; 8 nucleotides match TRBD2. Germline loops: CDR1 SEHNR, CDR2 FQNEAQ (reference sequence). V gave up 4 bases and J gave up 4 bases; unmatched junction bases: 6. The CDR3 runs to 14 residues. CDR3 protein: CASSSTGGRYEQYF. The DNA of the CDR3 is TGTGCCAGCAGCTCGACGGGGGGGCGGTACGAGCAGTACTTC.

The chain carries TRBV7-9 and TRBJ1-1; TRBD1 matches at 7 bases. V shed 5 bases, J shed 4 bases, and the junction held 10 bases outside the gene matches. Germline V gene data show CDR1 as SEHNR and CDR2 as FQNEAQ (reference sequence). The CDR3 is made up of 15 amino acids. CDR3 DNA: TGTGCCAGCAGCCGCTCATCGACAGGGAGCACTGAAGCTTTCTTT. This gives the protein CASSRSSTGSTEAFF.

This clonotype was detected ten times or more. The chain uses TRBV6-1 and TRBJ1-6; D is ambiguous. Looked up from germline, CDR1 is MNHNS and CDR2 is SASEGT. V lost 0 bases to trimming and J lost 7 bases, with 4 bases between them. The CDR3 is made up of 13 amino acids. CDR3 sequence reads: CASSEAWNSPLHF. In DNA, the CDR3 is TGTGCCAGCAGTGAAGCATGGAATTCACCCCTCCACTTT.

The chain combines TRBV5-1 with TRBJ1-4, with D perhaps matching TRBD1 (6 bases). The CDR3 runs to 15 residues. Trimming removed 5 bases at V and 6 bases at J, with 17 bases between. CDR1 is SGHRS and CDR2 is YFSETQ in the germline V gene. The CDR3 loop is CASSSDGGAHEKLFF. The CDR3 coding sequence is TGCGCCAGCAGTTCGGACGGGGGCGCTCATGAAAAACTGTTTTTT.

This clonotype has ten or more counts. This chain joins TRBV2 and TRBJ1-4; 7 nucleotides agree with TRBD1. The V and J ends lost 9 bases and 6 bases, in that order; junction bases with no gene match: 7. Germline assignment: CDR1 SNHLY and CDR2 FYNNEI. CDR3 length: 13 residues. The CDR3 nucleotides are TGTGCCAGTACCTACAGGGGCGATGAAAAACTGTTTTTT. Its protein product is CASTYRGDEKLFF.

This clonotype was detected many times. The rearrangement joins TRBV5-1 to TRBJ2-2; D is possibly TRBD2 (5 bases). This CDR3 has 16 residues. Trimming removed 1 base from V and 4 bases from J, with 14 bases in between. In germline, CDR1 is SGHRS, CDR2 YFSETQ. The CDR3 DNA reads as TGCGCCAGCAGCTTGTTAGGAGGCCGAGGCACCGGGGAGCTGTTTTTT. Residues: CASSLLGGRGTGELFF. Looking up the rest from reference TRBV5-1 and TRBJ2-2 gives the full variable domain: KAGVTQTPRYLIKTRGQQVTLSCSPISGHRSVSWYQQTPGQGLQFLFEYFSETQRNKGNFPGRFSGRQFSNSRSEMNVSTLELGDSALYLCASSLLGGRGTGELFFGEGSRLTVL.

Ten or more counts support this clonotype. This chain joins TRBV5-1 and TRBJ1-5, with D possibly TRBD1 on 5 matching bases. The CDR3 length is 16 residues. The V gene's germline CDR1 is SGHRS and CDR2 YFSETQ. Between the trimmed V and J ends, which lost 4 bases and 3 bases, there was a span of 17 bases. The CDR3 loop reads CASSPQGAGDNQPQHF. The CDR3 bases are TGCGCCAGCAGCCCCCAAGGGGCGGGGGACAATCAGCCCCAGCATTTT.

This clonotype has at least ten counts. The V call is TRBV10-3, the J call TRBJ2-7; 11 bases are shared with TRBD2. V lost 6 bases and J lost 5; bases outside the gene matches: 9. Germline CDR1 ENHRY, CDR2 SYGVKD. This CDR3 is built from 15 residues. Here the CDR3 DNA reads TGTGCCATCAGGGAGGAACTAGCGGGAGACAACGAGCAGTACTTC. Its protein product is CAIREELAGDNEQYF.

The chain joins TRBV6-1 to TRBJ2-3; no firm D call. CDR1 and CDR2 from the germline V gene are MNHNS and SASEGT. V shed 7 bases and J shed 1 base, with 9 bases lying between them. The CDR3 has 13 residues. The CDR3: CASMLRGTDTQYF. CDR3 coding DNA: TGTGCCAGCATGCTAAGAGGCACAGATACGCAGTATTTT.

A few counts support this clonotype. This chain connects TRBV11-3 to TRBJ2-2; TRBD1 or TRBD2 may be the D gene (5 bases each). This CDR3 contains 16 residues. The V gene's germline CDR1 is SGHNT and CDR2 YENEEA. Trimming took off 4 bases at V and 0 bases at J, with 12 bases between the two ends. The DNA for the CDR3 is TGTGCCAGCAGCTATGGTCGGGACCCGAACACCGGGGAGCTGTTTTTT. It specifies CASSYGRDPNTGELFF.

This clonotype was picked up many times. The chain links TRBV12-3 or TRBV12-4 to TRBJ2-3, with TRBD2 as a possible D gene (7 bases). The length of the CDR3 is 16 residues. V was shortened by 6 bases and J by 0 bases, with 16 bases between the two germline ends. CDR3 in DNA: TGTGCCAGCAGACCCGGGGGGCTCACTAGCACAGATACGCAGTATTTT. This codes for CASRPGGLTSTDTQYF.

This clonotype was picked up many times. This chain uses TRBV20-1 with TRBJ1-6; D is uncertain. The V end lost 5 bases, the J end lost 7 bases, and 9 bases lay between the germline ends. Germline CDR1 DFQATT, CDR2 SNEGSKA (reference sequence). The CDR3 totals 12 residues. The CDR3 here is CSARVPNSPLHF. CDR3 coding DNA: TGCAGTGCTCGGGTTCCCAATTCACCCCTCCACTTT.

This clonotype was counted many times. The CDR3 is CASSPGTSDINSEQFF. In DNA form, the CDR3 reads TGCGCCAGCAGCCCTGGGACTAGCGATATCAACAGTGAGCAGTTCTTC. The V and J genes are TRBV5-1 and TRBJ2-1; TRBD2 matches at 10 bases. With 4 bases clipped from V and 9 bases from J, the junction kept 13 bases outside the gene matches. This CDR3 has 16 amino acids. Germline loops: CDR1 SGHRS, CDR2 YFSETQ.

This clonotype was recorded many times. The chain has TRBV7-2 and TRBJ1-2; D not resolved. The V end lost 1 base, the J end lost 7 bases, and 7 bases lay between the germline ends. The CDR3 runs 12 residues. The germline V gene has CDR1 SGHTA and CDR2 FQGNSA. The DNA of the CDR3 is TGTGCCAGCAGCTTAGAACGGGGTGGCTACACCTTC. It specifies CASSLERGGYTF.

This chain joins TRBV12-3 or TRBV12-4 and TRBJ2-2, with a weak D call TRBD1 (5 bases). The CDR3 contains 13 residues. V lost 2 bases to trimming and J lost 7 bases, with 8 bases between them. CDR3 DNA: TGTGCCAGCAGTTTACAGGGTAACGGGGAGCTGTTTTTT. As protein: CASSLQGNGELFF.

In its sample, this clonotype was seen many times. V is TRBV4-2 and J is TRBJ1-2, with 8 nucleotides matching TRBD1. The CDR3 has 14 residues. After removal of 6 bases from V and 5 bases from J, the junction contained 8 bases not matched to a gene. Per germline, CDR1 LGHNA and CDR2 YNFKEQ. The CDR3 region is CASSPGQGRYGYTF. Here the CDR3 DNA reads TGTGCCAGCAGTCCCGGACAGGGCCGGTATGGCTACACCTTC.

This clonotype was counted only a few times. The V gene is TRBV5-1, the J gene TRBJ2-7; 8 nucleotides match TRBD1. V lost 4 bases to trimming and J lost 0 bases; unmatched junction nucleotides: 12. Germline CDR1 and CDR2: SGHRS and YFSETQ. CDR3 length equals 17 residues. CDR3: CASSGTGRESNSYEQYF. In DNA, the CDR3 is TGCGCCAGCAGCGGGACAGGTCGAGAGTCGAACTCCTACGAGCAGTACTTC.

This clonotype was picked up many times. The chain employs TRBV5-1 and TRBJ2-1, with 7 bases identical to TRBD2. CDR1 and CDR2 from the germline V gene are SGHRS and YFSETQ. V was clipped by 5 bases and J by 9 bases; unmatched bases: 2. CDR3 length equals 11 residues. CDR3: CASRTSIEQFF. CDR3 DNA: TGCGCCAGCAGGACTAGCATTGAGCAGTTCTTC.

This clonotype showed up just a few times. The CDR3, as DNA: TGTGCCAGCAGCTCGGATCCGGGACAGGGGACAAACACCATATATTTT. It translates to CASSSDPGQGTNTIYF. The chain recombines TRBV11-2 with TRBJ1-3; 10 positions agree with TRBD1. The V segment lost 4 bases and the J segment 6 bases; nucleotides outside the gene matches: 9. Per the germline V gene, CDR1 is SGHAT and CDR2 is FQNNGV. The length of the CDR3 is 16 residues.

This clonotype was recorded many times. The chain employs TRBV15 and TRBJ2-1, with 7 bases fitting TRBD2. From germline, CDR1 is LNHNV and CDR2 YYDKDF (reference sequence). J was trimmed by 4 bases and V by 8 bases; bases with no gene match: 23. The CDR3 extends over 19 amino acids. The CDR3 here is CATLDPAGLSASGYNEQFF. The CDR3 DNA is TGTGCCACCCTGGACCCGGCAGGGCTCAGCGCTAGCGGATACAATGAGCAGTTCTTC.

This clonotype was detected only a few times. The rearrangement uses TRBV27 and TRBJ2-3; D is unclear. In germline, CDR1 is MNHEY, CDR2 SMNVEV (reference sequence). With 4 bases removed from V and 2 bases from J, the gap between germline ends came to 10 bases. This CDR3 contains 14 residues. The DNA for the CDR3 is TGTGCCAGCAGTTACGACCTATTCACAGATACGCAGTATTTT. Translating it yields CASSYDLFTDTQYF.